The present T cell receptor (beta chain) was sequenced within a study of multiple sclerosis patients with progressive multifocal leukoencephalopathy. About this clone itself: As yet, its antigen is unknown.

This sample's time point: around eleven months of natalizumab therapy. All patients had prior interferon beta, and all PML patients were female. Generated by immunoSEQ multiplex PCR, the TCRdb table keeps only in-frame clones and is missing some. The sample contains some 25,000 clones, approximately 90% of which appear only once. The CDR3 loop spans 17 amino acids. V was clipped by 4 bases and J by 4 bases, with 22 bases between them. Germline assignment: CDR1 SGHNT and CDR2 YYREEE (reference sequence). Study findings and constraints: The findings' link to JC virus versus immunocompromise remained uncertain.

This rearrangement joins TRBV5-4 to TRBJ2-3; a weak D match, TRBD2 (5 bases). The sample was PBMCs, taken from a patient treated with natalizumab. The source of this sequence is a man aged 30 to 45 with multiple sclerosis. The CDR3 region is CASSTYRGHGTPDTQYF. The CDR3 bases are TGTGCCAGCAGCACCTACCGGGGTCACGGAACTCCAGATACGCAGTATTTT.